This is a list of T cell receptor beta chains from one sample in a study of T cell repertoires in cytomegalovirus infection. TCRdb ran MiXCR on the reads and lists one entry per CDR3 protein. The sample lists 250,000 to 300,000 distinct CDR3 sequences; less than 9.5% were seen once. What was sequenced was PBMCs. These receptors were taken from a human donor in good health (CMV status not recorded). Some clones in this sample may be carry-over from other donors' samples. CDR3s include the opening cysteine and the closing phenylalanine or tryptophan. The order of the fields is V gene, clone size, D gene, J gene, CDR3 protein, CDR3 DNA. D genes are given only for firm matches. Size is stated for part of the rows, as once, few or many counts, or as a class when the clone is expanded.

TRBV6-5	many	-	TRBJ2-3	CASSYSGSATDTQYF	TGTGCCAGCAGTTACTCGGGGTCCGCCACAGATACGCAGTATTTT
TRBV29-1	-	-	TRBJ2-1	CSASRSYNEQFF	TGCAGCGCCTCTCGCTCCTACAATGAGCAGTTCTTC
TRBV29-1	-	TRBD1	TRBJ2-1	CSVDRDSEAYNEQFF	TGCAGCGTTGACAGGGACAGTGAAGCCTACAATGAGCAGTTCTTC
TRBV7-2	many	-	TRBJ1-4	CASSLISFSATNEKLFF	TGTGCCAGCAGCTTAATCAGCTTTTCAGCAACTAATGAAAAACTGTTTTTT
TRBV7-8	many	-	TRBJ1-5	CASSIKRDFRNQPQHF	TGTGCCAGCAGCATAAAGCGAGATTTTCGTAATCAGCCCCAGCATTTT
TRBV9	many	-	TRBJ1-1	CASSVQGVPNTEAFF	TGTGCCAGCAGCGTACAGGGAGTCCCGAACACTGAAGCTTTCTTT
TRBV6-1	many	TRBD1	TRBJ1-2	CASDGRGQGSYGYTF	TGTGCCAGCGACGGCAGGGGGCAGGGTTCCTATGGCTACACCTTC
TRBV4-3	many	TRBD1	TRBJ1-2	CASSHGDRGHGYTF	TGCGCCAGCAGCCATGGGGACAGGGGGCATGGCTACACCTTC
TRBV29-1	-	-	TRBJ2-7	CSVGHSSYEQYF	TGCAGCGTTGGACACAGCTCCTACGAGCAGTACTTC
TRBV28	-	TRBD2	TRBJ2-7	CASSGLAGGRSYEQYF	TGTGCCAGCAGTGGACTAGCGGGAGGCCGCTCCTACGAGCAGTACTTC
TRBV7-2	many	-	TRBJ1-5	CASRLSGGQPQHF	TGTGCCAGCAGGCTATCGGGTGGTCAGCCCCAGCATTTT
TRBV5-1	many	TRBD1	TRBJ2-6	CASSWMQGASGANVLTF	TGCGCCAGCAGCTGGATGCAGGGGGCTTCTGGGGCCAACGTCCTGACTTTC
TRBV27	many	TRBD2	TRBJ2-7	CASSFPFRTSGHNTLYEQYF	TGTGCCAGCAGTTTTCCCTTCCGGACTAGCGGACACAATACCCTGTACGAGCAGTACTTC
TRBV4-3	few	TRBD2	TRBJ2-7	CASSLSPSGGSYEQYF	TGCGCCAGCAGCCTCAGCCCTAGCGGGGGTTCCTACGAGCAGTACTTC
TRBV20-1	few	-	TRBJ1-1	CSAKVLLSPGAEAFF	TGCAGTGCTAAGGTACTTCTCTCCCCCGGGGCTGAAGCTTTCTTT
TRBV28	-	TRBD1	TRBJ2-7	CASRPGQPSYEQYF	TGTGCCAGCAGACCGGGACAGCCTTCCTACGAGCAGTACTTC
TRBV11-1	-	TRBD1	TRBJ1-5	CASSLAQYSRDRHLQPQHF	TGTGCCAGCAGCTTAGCACAATACTCCCGGGACAGACATCTTCAGCCCCAGCATTTT
TRBV11-2	many	-	TRBJ2-7	CASSNGGSYEQYF	TGTGCCAGCAGCAACGGGGGCTCCTACGAGCAGTACTTC
TRBV7-2	many	-	TRBJ2-2	CASSLLSEGTGELFF	TGTGCCAGCAGCCTGCTTAGCGAGGGGACCGGGGAGCTGTTTTTT
TRBV6-2/TRBV6-3	many	-	TRBJ1-1	CASSHGGVGTEAFF	TGTGCCAGCAGCCATGGAGGGGTCGGGACTGAAGCTTTCTTT
TRBV19	-	TRBD1	TRBJ1-3	CASSQRTGNGNTIYF	TGTGCCAGTAGCCAACGGACAGGGAATGGAAACACCATATATTTT
TRBV7-2	many	-	TRBJ2-7	CASSLGGGILYEQYF	TGTGCCAGCAGCTTAGGAGGGGGTATCCTCTACGAGCAGTACTTC
TRBV28	many	-	TRBJ1-5	CASSLWQGGQPQHF	TGTGCCAGCAGTTTATGGCAGGGCGGACAGCCCCAGCATTTT
TRBV7-2	many	TRBD2	TRBJ2-5	CASSPQRGETQYF	TGTGCCAGCAGCCCGCAGCGGGGAGAGACCCAGTACTTC
TRBV19	few	TRBD2	TRBJ2-2	CASTPTGRETSNTGELFF	TGTGCCAGTACCCCGACGGGGCGGGAGACGTCGAACACCGGGGAGCTGTTTTTT